The next 6 T cell receptor beta chains were all read from a single sample in a study of cytomegalovirus exposure and HLA in healthy donors. Primers for the PCR totalled 60 Vbeta and 13 Jbeta. Using immunoSEQ multiplex PCR, the repertoire was profiled, and TCRdb retains in-frame clones only, with some absent. This repertoire shows fewer than 200,000 clones, 70% to 90% found once; its top ten account for about 0.76%. The source material was PBMCs. All receptors derive from a woman between 18 and 29 years old in good health and CMV-seronegative.

Only a few counts were recorded for this clone. V is TRBV4-1 and J is TRBJ2-7; TRBD1 might be the D (6 bases). Trimming stripped 3 bases from V and 3 bases from J, with 27 bases between. The V gene's germline CDR1 is MGHRA and CDR2 YSYEKL. The CDR3 runs 19 residues. DNA of the CDR3: TGCGCCAGCAGCCACCTATCGGTCGGCGTCAGGGGCGGGCACTACGAGCAGTACTTC. Translation: CASSHLSVGVRGGHYEQYF.

The V gene is TRBV28, the J gene TRBJ1-4, with D maybe TRBD1 (6 bases). The CDR3 sequence is 15 residues long. Germline lookup yields CDR1 MDHEN and CDR2 SYDVKM. The V gene lost 6 bases and the J gene lost 5 bases, with 16 bases spanning the gap. CDR3 amino acids: CASSPVRDTNEKLFF. The CDR3 region has the DNA TGTGCCAGCAGCCCCGTGAGGGACACGAATGAAAAACTGTTTTTT.

The gene calls are TRBV2 and TRBJ2-2, with TRBD1 as a possible D gene (6 bases). The CDR3 length is 14 residues. The V and J ends lost 8 bases and 4 bases respectively, with 14 bases between them. Germline CDR1 reads SNHLY; CDR2 reads FYNNEI. CDR3 sequence: CASQQGLSTGELFF. The CDR3, as DNA: TGTGCCAGCCAACAGGGTTTGAGCACCGGGGAGCTGTTTTTT.

About this clone: The same CDR3 also results from other DNA sequences found in this sample. The DNA for the CDR3 is TGTGCCAGCAGTGGCGGGAGCTCCTACAATGAGCAGTTCTTC. This gives the protein CASSGGSSYNEQFF. The chain has TRBV27 and TRBJ2-1, with 7 bases that match TRBD2. J lost 0 bases, V lost 5 bases, and 1 base had no gene match. Germline V gene lookup returns CDR1 MNHEY and CDR2 SMNVEV (reference sequence). This CDR3 is built from 14 residues.

This clone was seen just once. J is TRBJ2-7 and V is TRBV7-9, with D uncertain. V was cut by 0 bases and J by 3 bases, with 12 bases left in between. The germline gives CDR1 SEHNR, CDR2 FQNEAQ (reference sequence). This CDR3 is 15 amino acids long. The CDR3 DNA sequence: TGTGCCAGCAGCTTAGCCCCTACCGCGGACTACGAGCAGTACTTC. It specifies CASSLAPTADYEQYF.

This clone showed up just once. This sequence joins TRBV5-6 and TRBJ2-3; 16 positions match TRBD2. Trimming removed 4 bases from V and 6 bases from J; junction bases left unmatched: 11. CDR1 and CDR2 (germline): SGHDT, YYEEEE. CDR3 size: 18 residues. CDR3 nucleotide sequence: TGTGCCAGCAGCCAGCCCGGGACTAGCGGGAGGGCCCTCGATACGCAGTATTTT. It specifies CASSQPGTSGRALDTQYF.